This TCR beta chain was recorded in a study of blood T cell repertoires in COVID-19. Looking at the study overall: Acute and convalescent COVID-19 samples came from the United States, Italy and Spain. PBMCs, B-cell-depleted T cells, or T cells were the source of the cDNA or gDNA that made up the material.

The CDR3 is made up of 14 amino acids. Germline loops: CDR1 SNHLY, CDR2 FYNNEI. With 4 bases clipped from V and 5 bases from J, the junction kept 4 bases outside the gene matches. Per the study methods: Counts of nucleated cells, estimated from reference gene primer amplification, were obtained. Here immunoSEQ multiplex PCR was the method, and the copy in TCRdb shows in-frame clones only, minus some. That table gives V, J and clone size, and the DNA gave D and trimming. The table shows some 280,000 clones, with around 86% occurring only once. The chain employs TRBV2 and TRBJ2-7, with 11 bases that match TRBD1. Sequences were obtained from peripheral blood. This clonotype originated in a woman between 40 and 50 years old who had recovered from COVID-19. CDR3 in DNA: TGTGCCAGCAGTGTGGACAGGGGGCTTAACGAGCAGTACTTC. Translating it yields CASSVDRGLNEQYF.